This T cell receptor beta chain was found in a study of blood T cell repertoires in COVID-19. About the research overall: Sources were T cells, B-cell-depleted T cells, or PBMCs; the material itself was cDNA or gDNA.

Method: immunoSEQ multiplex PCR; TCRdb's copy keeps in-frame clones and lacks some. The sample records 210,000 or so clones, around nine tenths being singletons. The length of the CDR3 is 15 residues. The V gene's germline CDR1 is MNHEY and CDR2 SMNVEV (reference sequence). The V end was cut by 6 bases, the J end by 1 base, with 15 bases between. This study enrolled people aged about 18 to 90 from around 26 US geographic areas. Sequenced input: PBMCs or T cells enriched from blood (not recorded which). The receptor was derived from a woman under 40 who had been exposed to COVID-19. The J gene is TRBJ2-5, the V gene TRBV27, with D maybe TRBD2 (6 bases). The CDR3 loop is CASRLAGTAQETQYF. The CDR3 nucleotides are TGTGCCAGCAGACTAGCAGGGACGGCCCAAGAGACCCAGTACTTC.